This T cell receptor (beta chain) was recovered during a study of molecular identifiers for immune sequencing clone quantification. Germline lookup yields CDR1 SGHTA and CDR2 FQGNSA. V was clipped by 1 base and J by 2 bases, with 13 bases between them. CDR3 length: 16 amino acids. Note on this clonotype: As yet, its antigen is unknown.

Points from the study as a whole: Effector cells had over 98% of their molecules in clones above 20 RNA copies, while naive cells had under 1%.

With listed TCR primers and previously described methods, bulk TCR libraries were prepared. TCRdb passed the PCR reads through MiXCR, listing each CDR3 protein once. The sample includes approximately 320,000 distinct CDR3 sequences, roughly a quarter of them seen just once. Naive CD8 library inputs spanned roughly 17,000 to 1,100,000 sorted cells and 10%, 30% or 50% RNA. The chain employs TRBV7-2 and TRBJ2-3; TRBD2 might be the D (5 bases). This receptor was obtained from a human donor in good health. Some libraries in this study had Jurkat cell RNA spiked in. The sample consisted of naive CD8+ T cells from blood, with Jurkat cell RNA spiked in. Sample subset: FACS-sorted CD8+CD4-CCR7+CD45RA+ naive T cells. The CDR3 sequence is CASSLGWTPATDTQYF. CDR3 sequence (DNA): TGTGCCAGCAGCTTAGGATGGACTCCGGCCACAGATACGCAGTATTTT.